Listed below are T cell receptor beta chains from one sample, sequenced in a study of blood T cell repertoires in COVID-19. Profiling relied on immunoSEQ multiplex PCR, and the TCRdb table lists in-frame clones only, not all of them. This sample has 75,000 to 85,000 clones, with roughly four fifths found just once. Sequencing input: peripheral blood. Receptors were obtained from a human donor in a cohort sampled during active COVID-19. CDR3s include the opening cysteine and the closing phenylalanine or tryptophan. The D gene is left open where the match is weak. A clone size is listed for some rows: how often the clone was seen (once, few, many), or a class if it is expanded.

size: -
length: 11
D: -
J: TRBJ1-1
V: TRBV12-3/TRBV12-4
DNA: TGTGCCAGCAGCGACAGAGGTGAAGCTTTCTTT
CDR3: CASSDRGEAFF

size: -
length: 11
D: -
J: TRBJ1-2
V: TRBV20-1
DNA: TGCAGTGCTAGTTCCGTCTATGGCTACACCTTC
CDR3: CSASSVYGYTF

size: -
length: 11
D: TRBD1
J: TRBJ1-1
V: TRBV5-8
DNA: TGTGCCAGCAGCCCGGACAGGCTGACTTTCTTT
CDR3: CASSPDRLTFF

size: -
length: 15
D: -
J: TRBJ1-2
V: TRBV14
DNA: TGTGCCAGCAGCCAGACAGCGAACCCTTTCTATGGCTACACCTTC
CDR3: CASSQTANPFYGYTF

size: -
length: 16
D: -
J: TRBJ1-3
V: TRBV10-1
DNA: TGCGCCAGCAGTGAGGCGAGGTCCAGCTCTGGAAACACCATATATTTT
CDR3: CASSEARSSSGNTIYF

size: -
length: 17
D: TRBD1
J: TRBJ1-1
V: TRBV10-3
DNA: TGTGCCATCAGTCCGGGACAGGGGGCTGTTGGGAACACTGAAGCTTTCTTT
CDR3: CAISPGQGAVGNTEAFF

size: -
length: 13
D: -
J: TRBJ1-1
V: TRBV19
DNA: TGTGCCACGGAGGGGCGGGTTAACACTGAAGCTTTCTTT
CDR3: CATEGRVNTEAFF

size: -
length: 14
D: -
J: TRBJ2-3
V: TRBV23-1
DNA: TGCGCCAGCAGTCCCCCTAGCTCCACAGATACGCAGTATTTT
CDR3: CASSPPSSTDTQYF

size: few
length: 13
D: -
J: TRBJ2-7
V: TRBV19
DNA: TGTGCCAGTAGTACAACCCACCGGGGCGAGCAGTACTTC
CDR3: CASSTTHRGEQYF

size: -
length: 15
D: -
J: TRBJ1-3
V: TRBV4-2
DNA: TGTGCCAGCAGCCAAGAGTCCTTCTCTGGAAACACCATATATTTT
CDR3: CASSQESFSGNTIYF

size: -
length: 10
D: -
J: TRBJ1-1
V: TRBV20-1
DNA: TGCAGTGCTAGTAGAGAGGAAGCTTTCTTT
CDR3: CSASREEAFF

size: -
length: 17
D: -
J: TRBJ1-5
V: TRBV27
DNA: TGTGCCAGCAGTTATAGGGGGGGGCTTTATAGCAATCAGCCCCAGCATTTT
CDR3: CASSYRGGLYSNQPQHF

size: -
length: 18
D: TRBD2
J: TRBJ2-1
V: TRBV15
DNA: TGTGCCACCAGCAGAGATCGGACGGGGGGGCCTGGGGTGGATGAGCAGTTCTTC
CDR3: CATSRDRTGGPGVDEQFF

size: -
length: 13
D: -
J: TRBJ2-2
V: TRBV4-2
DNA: TGTGCCAGCAGCCAAGATGGCGGCGGGGAGCTGTTTTTT
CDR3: CASSQDGGGELFF

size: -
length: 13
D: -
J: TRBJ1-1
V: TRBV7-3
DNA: TGTGCCAGCAGCTTAGGGGGGGACACTGAAGCTTTCTTT
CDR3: CASSLGGDTEAFF

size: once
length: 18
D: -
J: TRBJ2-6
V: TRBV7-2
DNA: TGTGCCAGCAGCCCCAGGGTGCCCCCCCTCTCTGGGGCCAACGTCCTGACTTTC
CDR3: CASSPRVPPLSGANVLTF

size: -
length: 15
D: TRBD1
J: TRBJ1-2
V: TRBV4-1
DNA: TGCGCCAGCAGCCCAGGATCAGGGGGAAACTATGGCTACACCTTC
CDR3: CASSPGSGGNYGYTF

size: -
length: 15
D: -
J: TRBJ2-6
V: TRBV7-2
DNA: TGTGCCAGCAGCTTAGGACTCTCTGGGGCCAACGTCCTGACTTTC
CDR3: CASSLGLSGANVLTF

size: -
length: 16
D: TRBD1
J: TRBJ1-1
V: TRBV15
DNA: TGTGCCACCAGCAGAGAAACTCAGGGGGTAAAGGCTGAAGCTTTCTTT
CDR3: CATSRETQGVKAEAFF

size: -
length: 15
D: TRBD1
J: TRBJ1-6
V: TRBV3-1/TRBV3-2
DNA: TGTGCCAGCACACAGGGGGACTCCTATAATTCACCCCTCCACTTT
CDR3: CASTQGDSYNSPLHF

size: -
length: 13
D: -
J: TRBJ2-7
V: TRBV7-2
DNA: TGTGCCAGCAGCTTATCTCAGGGCTACGAGCAGTACTTC
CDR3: CASSLSQGYEQYF

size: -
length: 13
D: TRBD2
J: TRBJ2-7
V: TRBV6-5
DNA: TGTGCCAGCAGCCGCTCGGGGGGCTACGAGCAGTACTTC
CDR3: CASSRSGGYEQYF

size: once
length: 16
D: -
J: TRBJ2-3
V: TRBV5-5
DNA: TGTGCCAGCAGCCCCCCGGCCATGGCGGGCACAGATACGCAGTATTTT
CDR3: CASSPPAMAGTDTQYF

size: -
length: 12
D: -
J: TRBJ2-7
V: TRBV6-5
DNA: TGTGCCAGCAGTCAGGTCTCCTACGAGCAGTACTTC
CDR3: CASSQVSYEQYF

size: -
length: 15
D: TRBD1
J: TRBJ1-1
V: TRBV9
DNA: TGTGCCAGCAGCACCGGACAGGGAACGAACACTGAAGCTTTCTTT
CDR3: CASSTGQGTNTEAFF

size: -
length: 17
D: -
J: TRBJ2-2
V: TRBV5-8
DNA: TGTGCCAGCAGCCCCCCCCCACCGGATGACTACACCGGGGAGCTGTTTTTT
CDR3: CASSPPPPDDYTGELFF

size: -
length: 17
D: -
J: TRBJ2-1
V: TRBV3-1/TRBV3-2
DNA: TGTGCCAGCAGCCATTCGTCAAGATTTGTAGGGGCCGATGAGCAGTTCTTC
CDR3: CASSHSSRFVGADEQFF

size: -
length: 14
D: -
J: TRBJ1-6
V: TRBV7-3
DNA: TGTGCCAGCAGCTTAGGGGGGGTAAATTCACCCCTCCACTTT
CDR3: CASSLGGVNSPLHF

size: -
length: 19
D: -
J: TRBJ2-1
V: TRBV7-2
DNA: TGTGCCAGCAACGGAGGGGGGGCAGGGTTTTTGCTCGAAGCGCATGAGCAGTTCTTC
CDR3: CASNGGGAGFLLEAHEQFF

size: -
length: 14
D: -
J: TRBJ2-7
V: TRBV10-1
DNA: TGCGCCAGCAGTCCCTTGCAGGGCTCCTACGAGCAGTACTTC
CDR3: CASSPLQGSYEQYF

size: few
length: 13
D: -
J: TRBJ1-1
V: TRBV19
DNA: TGTGCCAGTAGTATAGATCTGTCATCCCGGGCTTTCTTT
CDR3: CASSIDLSSRAFF

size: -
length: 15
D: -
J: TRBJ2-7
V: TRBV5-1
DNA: TGCGCCAGCAGCTTGGGCGGGACCGTAACCTACGAGCAGTACTTC
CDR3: CASSLGGTVTYEQYF

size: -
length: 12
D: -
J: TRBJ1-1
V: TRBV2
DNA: TGTGCCAGCAGTGAAAGGGGGATTGAAGCTTTCTTT
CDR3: CASSERGIEAFF

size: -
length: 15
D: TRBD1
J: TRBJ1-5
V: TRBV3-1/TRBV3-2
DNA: TGTGCCAGCAGCCGGATGACAGGGGCAAATCAGCCCCAGCATTTT
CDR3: CASSRMTGANQPQHF

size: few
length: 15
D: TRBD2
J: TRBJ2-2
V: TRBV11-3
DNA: TGTGCCAGCAGCCCTGCGGCGGGGGGCACCGGGGAGCTGTTTTTT
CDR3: CASSPAAGGTGELFF

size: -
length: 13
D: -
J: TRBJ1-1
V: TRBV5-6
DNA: TGTGCCAGCAGCTTGGTAGGGGGAGCTGAAGCTTTCTTT
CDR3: CASSLVGGAEAFF

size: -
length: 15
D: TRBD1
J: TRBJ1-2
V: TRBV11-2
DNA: TGTGCCAGCAGGAACCCGGGACAGGGGGCCGTTGGCTACACCTTC
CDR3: CASRNPGQGAVGYTF

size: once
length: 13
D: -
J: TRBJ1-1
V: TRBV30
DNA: TGTGCCTGGAGATTAGCTCAGGGGTCTGAAGCTTTCTTT
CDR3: CAWRLAQGSEAFF

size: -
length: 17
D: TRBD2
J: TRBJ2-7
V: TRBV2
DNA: TGTGCCAGCAGGGCGGGACTAGCGGGTGTCAACTCCTACGAGCAGTACTTC
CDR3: CASRAGLAGVNSYEQYF

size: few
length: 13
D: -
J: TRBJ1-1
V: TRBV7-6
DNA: TGTGCCAGCAGTCGACTCACAGGACATGAAGCTTTCTTT
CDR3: CASSRLTGHEAFF

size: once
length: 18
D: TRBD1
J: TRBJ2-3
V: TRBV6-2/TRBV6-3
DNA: TGTGCCAGCAGTTACCTCAAAGGGACAGGGACAAGCACAGATACGCAGTATTTT
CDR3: CASSYLKGTGTSTDTQYF

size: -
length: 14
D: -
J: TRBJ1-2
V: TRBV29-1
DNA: TGCAGCGCAGACCTACCACAGGGCCCCTATGGCTACACCTTC
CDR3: CSADLPQGPYGYTF

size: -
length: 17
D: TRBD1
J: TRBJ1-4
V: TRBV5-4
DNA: TGTGCCAGCAGCTTGGCGGGGGGAAGGACAGGGGATGAAAAACTGTTTTTT
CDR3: CASSLAGGRTGDEKLFF

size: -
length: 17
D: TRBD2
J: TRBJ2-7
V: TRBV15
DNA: TGTGCCACCAGCAGAGGGGGACTAGCGGGGGGTGCCTACGAGCAGTACTTC
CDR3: CATSRGGLAGGAYEQYF

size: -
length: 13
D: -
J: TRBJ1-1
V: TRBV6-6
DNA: TGTGCCAGCAGCACATCGGTGAGGACTGAAGCTTTCTTT
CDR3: CASSTSVRTEAFF

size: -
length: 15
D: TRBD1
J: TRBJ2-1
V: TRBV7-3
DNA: TGTGCCAGCAGCGCAGACAGGGGCACCTACAATGAGCAGTTCTTC
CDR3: CASSADRGTYNEQFF

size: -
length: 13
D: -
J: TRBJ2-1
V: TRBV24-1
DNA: TGTGCCACCAGTGCTGGGGCCGACAATGAGCAGTTCTTC
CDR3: CATSAGADNEQFF

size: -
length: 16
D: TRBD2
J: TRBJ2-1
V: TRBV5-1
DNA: TGCGCCAGCGGATCCGTGGGACTAGCGGGGGGGGCCCGTCAGTTCTTC
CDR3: CASGSVGLAGGARQFF

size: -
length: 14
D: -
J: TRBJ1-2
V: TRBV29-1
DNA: TGCAGCGTTGAAGGGCAGGGCCCCACATATGGCTACACCTTC
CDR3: CSVEGQGPTYGYTF

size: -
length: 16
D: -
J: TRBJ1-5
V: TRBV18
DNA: TGTGCCAGCTCACCAGCGGGAGGGAGTAGCAATCAGCCCCAGCATTTT
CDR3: CASSPAGGSSNQPQHF

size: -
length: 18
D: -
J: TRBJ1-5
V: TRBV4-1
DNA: TGCGCCAGCAGCCAAGAACAGGGATTTCCGTTAGACAATCAGCCCCAGCATTTT
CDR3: CASSQEQGFPLDNQPQHF

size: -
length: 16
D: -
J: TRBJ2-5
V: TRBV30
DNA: TGTGCCTGGAGTCCCCCTTGGGGCGCACGGGCGGAGACCCAGTACTTC
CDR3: CAWSPPWGARAETQYF

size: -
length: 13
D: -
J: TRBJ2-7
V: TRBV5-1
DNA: TGCGCCAGCAGCTTGGGTCAGAACTACGAGCAGTACTTC
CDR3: CASSLGQNYEQYF